What follows are 9 T cell receptor beta chains derived from one specimen sequenced in a study of shared clonotypes between healthy human individuals. Assay: immunoSEQ multiplex PCR; the TCRdb copy retains only in-frame clones and omits some. The sample lists 400,000 to 500,000 clones, 75% to 85% occurring once. The specimen was PBMCs. These receptors originate from a woman aged 40 to 50 in good health. Some clones in this sample may be carry-over from other donors' samples.

This rearrangement joins TRBV29-1 to TRBJ2-1, with D possibly TRBD1 on 6 matching bases. Germline loops: CDR1 SQVTM, CDR2 ANQGSEA. Trimming cost V 5 bases and J 8 bases, with 10 bases left between them. The CDR3 has 11 amino acids. The CDR3 coding sequence is TGCAGCGTTAACAGGGTGGATGAGCAGTTCTTC. Its protein is CSVNRVDEQFF.

This rearrangement joins TRBV4-3 to TRBJ2-5, with 14 bases that match TRBD2. The end of the DNA fits TRBJ2-7 better, so the J call may be wrong. Germline CDR1 reads LGHNA; CDR2 reads YSLEER. The CDR3 totals 17 residues. The CDR3 DNA sequence: TGCGCCAGCAGCCGGGGACTAGCGGGAGATGCGTCCTACGAGCAGTACTTC. This encodes CASSRGLAGDASYEQYF.

The gene calls are TRBV13 and TRBJ1-1; D is possibly TRBD1 (5 bases). V was cut by 5 bases and J by 0 bases, with 10 bases left in between. Germline V gene sequence: CDR1 PRHDT, CDR2 FYEKMQ (reference sequence). CDR3 size: 14 residues. CDR3 DNA: TGTGCCAGCAGCCGGGGGTCCATGAACACTGAAGCTTTCTTT. Protein sequence: CASSRGSMNTEAFF.

With respect to this clone: This specimen includes other DNA sequences encoding the same CDR3. The chain has TRBV19 and TRBJ1-2, with D possibly matching TRBD1 (5 bases). Trimming left V 6 bases short and J 8 bases short, with 16 bases between. CDR1 and CDR2 (germline): LNHDA, SQIVND (reference sequence). This CDR3 is built from 13 residues. CDR3: CASSVQVWRGYTF. Written as DNA, the CDR3 is TGTGCCAGTAGCGTACAGGTTTGGAGAGGCTACACCTTC.

The V and J genes are TRBV18 and TRBJ2-1; D uncertain. The CDR3 is 16 amino acids. The V and J ends lost 3 bases and 4 bases respectively, with 16 bases between them. The germline CDR1 and CDR2 sequences are KGHSH and LQKENI. CDR3 residues: CASSPRSSEQYNEQFF. The CDR3 bases are TGTGCCAGCTCACCGAGATCCTCGGAGCAATACAATGAGCAGTTCTTC.

The chain links TRBV19 to TRBJ2-7; 11 bases map to TRBD2. Looked up from germline, CDR1 is LNHDA and CDR2 is SQIVND (reference sequence). The trim removed 2 bases at V and 7 bases at J, leaving 4 bases unmatched. This CDR3 spans 14 amino acids. CDR3 DNA sequence: TGTGCCAGTAGTATACCGGGACTAGCGGAGGAGCAGTACTTC. Amino acids: CASSIPGLAEEQYF.

The chain links TRBV18 to TRBJ2-3; D perhaps matches TRBD1 (6 bases). Trimming pared 2 bases from V and 0 bases from J, leaving 9 bases between. The CDR3 consists of 15 residues. Germline V gives CDR1 KGHSH, CDR2 LQKENI. The CDR3 spells CASSPFGQSTDTQYF. CDR3 nucleotide sequence: TGTGCCAGCTCACCATTCGGACAGAGCACAGATACGCAGTATTTT.

DNA for the CDR3: TGTGCCAGCAGCAAAGGGAAGGGAGTGGACTACGAGCAGTACTTC. Its translation is CASSKGKGVDYEQYF. The rearrangement uses TRBV21-1 and TRBJ2-7; the table's TRBD2 call for D was not verified on the DNA. TRBV21-1 is a pseudogene. CDR3 length: 15 residues.

This clone was seen ten or more times. The rearrangement links TRBV20-1 to TRBJ1-2, with D hard to call. This CDR3 is 10 amino acids long. Germline V gene data show CDR1 as DFQATT and CDR2 as SNEGSKA (reference sequence). V shed 5 bases and J shed 9 bases, with 10 bases lying between them. The CDR3 spells CSASGVSYTF. The CDR3 region has the DNA TGCAGTGCTTCAGGAGTTAGCTACACCTTC.